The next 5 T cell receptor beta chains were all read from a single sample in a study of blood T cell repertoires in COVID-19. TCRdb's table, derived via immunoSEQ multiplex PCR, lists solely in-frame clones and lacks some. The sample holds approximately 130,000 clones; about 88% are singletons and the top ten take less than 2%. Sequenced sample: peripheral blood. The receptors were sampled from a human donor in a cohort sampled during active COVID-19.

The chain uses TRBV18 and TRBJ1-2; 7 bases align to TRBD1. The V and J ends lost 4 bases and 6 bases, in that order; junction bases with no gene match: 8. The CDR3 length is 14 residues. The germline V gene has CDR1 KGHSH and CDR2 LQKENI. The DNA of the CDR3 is TGTGCCAGCTCACAGTCGACAGGGCTAGATGGCTACACCTTC. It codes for CASSQSTGLDGYTF.

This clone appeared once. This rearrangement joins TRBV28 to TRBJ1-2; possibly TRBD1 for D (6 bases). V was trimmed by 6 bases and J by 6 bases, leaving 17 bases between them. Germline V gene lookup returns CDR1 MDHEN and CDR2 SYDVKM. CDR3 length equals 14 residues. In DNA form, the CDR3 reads TGTGCCAGCAGATCGGACAGTGACTTCCATGGCTACACCTTC. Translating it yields CASRSDSDFHGYTF.

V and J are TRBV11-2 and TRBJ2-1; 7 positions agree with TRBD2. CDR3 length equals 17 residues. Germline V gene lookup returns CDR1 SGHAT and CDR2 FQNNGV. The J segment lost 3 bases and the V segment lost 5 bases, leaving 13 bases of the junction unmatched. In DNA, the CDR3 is TGTGCCAGCAGCCCTCCGGCCTTAGCGGGCCACTACAATGAGCAGTTCTTC. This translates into CASSPPALAGHYNEQFF.

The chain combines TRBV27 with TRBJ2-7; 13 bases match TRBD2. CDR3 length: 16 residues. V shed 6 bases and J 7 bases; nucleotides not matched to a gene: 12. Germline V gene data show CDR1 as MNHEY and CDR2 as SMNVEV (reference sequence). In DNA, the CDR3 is TGTGCCAGCAGCCACAAACAACCGGGACTAGCGGGAGAGCAGTACTTC. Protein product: CASSHKQPGLAGEQYF.

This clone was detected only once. The DNA for the CDR3 is TGTGCCAGCAGTTCGACAGGAGCGATCATGAACACTGAAGCTTTCTTT. Encoded protein: CASSSTGAIMNTEAFF. The genes are TRBV5-6 and TRBJ1-1, with a tentative D call TRBD1 (6 bases). V was shortened by 5 bases and J by 0 bases, with 17 bases between the two germline ends. Germline assignment: CDR1 SGHDT and CDR2 YYEEEE. This CDR3 is built from 16 residues.